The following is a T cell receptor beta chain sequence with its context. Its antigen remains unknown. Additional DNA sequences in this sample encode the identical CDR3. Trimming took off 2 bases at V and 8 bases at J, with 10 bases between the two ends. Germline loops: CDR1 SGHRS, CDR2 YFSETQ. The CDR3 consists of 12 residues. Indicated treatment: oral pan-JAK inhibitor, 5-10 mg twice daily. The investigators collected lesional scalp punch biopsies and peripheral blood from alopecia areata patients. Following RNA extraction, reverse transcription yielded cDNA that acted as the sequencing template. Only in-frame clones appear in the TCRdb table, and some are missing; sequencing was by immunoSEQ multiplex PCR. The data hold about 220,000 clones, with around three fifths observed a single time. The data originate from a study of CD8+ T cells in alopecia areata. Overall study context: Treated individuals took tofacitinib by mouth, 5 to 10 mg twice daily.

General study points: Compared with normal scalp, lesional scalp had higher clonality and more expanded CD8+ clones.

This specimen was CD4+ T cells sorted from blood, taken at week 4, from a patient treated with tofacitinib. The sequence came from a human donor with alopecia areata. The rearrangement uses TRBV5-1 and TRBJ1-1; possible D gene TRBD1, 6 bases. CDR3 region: CASSFDRTEAFF. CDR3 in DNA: TGCGCCAGCAGCTTCGACAGGACAGAAGCTTTCTTT.